These 22 T cell receptor beta chains originate from one sample sequenced in a study of vaccination effects on CD4 cells after COVID-19. Once cultured for under 11 days, the cells underwent separation to obtain CD4+ T cells. As their vaccination, participants received two doses of either BNT162b2 or mRNA-1273. No antigen is known for these receptors. Only in-frame clones appear in the TCRdb table, and some are missing; sequencing was by immunoSEQ multiplex PCR. The table records 7,500 to 10,000 clones, about 80% of them present only once. Material: CD4+ T cells from PBMCs cultured without peptide, obtained after COVID-19 vaccination. These receptor sequences come from a human donor who received a COVID-19 vaccine.

This chain uses TRBV5-1 with TRBJ2-5; 8 bases agree with TRBD1. Germline V gene lookup returns CDR1 SGHRS and CDR2 YFSETQ. Losses at the gene ends were 6 bases for V and 5 bases for J; bases not matched to a gene: 12. CDR3 size: 15 residues. Here the CDR3 reads CASTLRTGISETQYF. In DNA form, the CDR3 reads TGCGCCAGCACCCTCCGGACAGGGATCTCGGAGACCCAGTACTTC. Variable domain in full (rest from reference TRBV5-1 and TRBJ2-5): KAGVTQTPRYLIKTRGQQVTLSCSPISGHRSVSWYQQTPGQGLQFLFEYFSETQRNKGNFPGRFSGRQFSNSRSEMNVSTLELGDSALYLCASTLRTGISETQYFGPGTRLLVL.

V and J are TRBV10-3 and TRBJ2-3; 7 nucleotides align to TRBD1. This CDR3 is built from 15 residues. Germline V gives CDR1 ENHRY, CDR2 SYGVKD. J was trimmed by 5 bases and V by 0 bases; bases with no gene match: 5. DNA for the CDR3: TGTGCCATCAGTGAGTCGACAGGGTCGGGAGATACGCAGTATTTT. Translating it yields CAISESTGSGDTQYF.

The rearrangement links TRBV7-2 to TRBJ1-5, with D perhaps matching TRBD1 (6 bases). CDR1 SGHTA and CDR2 FQGNSA come from the germline V gene. The V end lost 0 bases, the J end lost 2 bases, and 11 bases lay between the germline ends. The CDR3 consists of 16 residues. CDR3 DNA sequence: TGTGCCAGCAGCTTAGCGGGGGGCGAGGGCAATCAGCCCCAGCATTTT. It is translated as CASSLAGGEGNQPQHF. The entire variable domain, with the rest obtained from reference TRBV7-2 and TRBJ1-5, is as follows: GAGVSQSPSNKVTEKGKDVELRCDPISGHTALYWYRQSLGQGLEFLIYFQGNSAPDKSGLPSDRFSAERTGGSVSTLTIQRTQQEDSAVYLCASSLAGGEGNQPQHFGDGTRLSIL.

The chain is built from TRBV7-3 and TRBJ1-2; 8 positions agree with TRBD1. Germline V CDR1 and CDR2: SGHTA, FQGTGA. This CDR3 spans 14 amino acids. V trimming: 4 bases; J trimming: 2 bases; junction bases outside the gene matches: 3. CDR3 sequence reads: CASSSDRGNYGYTF. CDR3 coding DNA: TGTGCCAGCAGCTCTGACAGGGGCAACTATGGCTACACCTTC.

The V and J genes are TRBV7-4 and TRBJ2-7, with D tentatively TRBD1 (6 bases). Germline CDR1 is SGHVT and CDR2 is SQSDAQ. Trimming stripped 7 bases from V and 2 bases from J, with 12 bases between. The CDR3 runs 13 residues. CDR3 DNA: TGTGCCAGCACCAGACAGGAGGCCTACGAGCAGTACTTC. This sequence encodes CASTRQEAYEQYF.

V usage is TRBV28 and J usage is TRBJ1-1; TRBD1 aligns across 8 bases. CDR1 and CDR2 from the germline V gene are MDHEN and SYDVKM. With 6 bases clipped from V and 5 bases from J, the junction kept 8 bases outside the gene matches. The CDR3 has 14 residues. The CDR3 DNA reads TGTGCCAGCAGGGGTACTACAGGGGGGACTGAAGCTTTCTTT. Translation gives CASRGTTGGTEAFF.

This sequence joins TRBV28 and TRBJ2-5; 7 bases are shared with TRBD2. This CDR3 has 14 residues. CDR1 MDHEN and CDR2 SYDVKM come from the germline V gene. J gave up 7 bases and V 2 bases, and 7 bases lay outside the gene matches. CDR3 nucleotide sequence: TGTGCCAGCAGTTTACAAACTAGCGCGGGGACCCAGTACTTC. Residues: CASSLQTSAGTQYF. Full variable domain (remainder filled in from reference TRBV28 and TRBJ2-5): DVKVTQSSRYLVKRTGEKVFLECVQDMDHENMFWYRQDPGLGLRLIYFSYDVKMKEKGDIPEGYSVSREKKERFSLILESASTNQTSMYLCASSLQTSAGTQYFGPGTRLLVL.

This chain uses TRBV14 with TRBJ2-7; D ambiguous. CDR3 length: 13 amino acids. Per germline, CDR1 SGHDN and CDR2 FVKESK. Trimming took off 1 base at V and 2 bases at J, with 6 bases between the two ends. In nucleotides, the CDR3 is TGTGCCAGCAGCCAAGCCTGGCCCTACGAGCAGTACTTC. Translated, it gives CASSQAWPYEQYF.

The chain carries TRBV5-1 and TRBJ1-1; D not resolved. CDR1 and CDR2 from the germline V gene are SGHRS and YFSETQ. V was shortened by 1 base and J by 4 bases, with 8 bases between the two germline ends. The CDR3 has 13 residues. The DNA for the CDR3 is TGCGCCAGCAGCTTGAGGGTGACCACTGAAGCTTTCTTT. Residues: CASSLRVTTEAFF.

This clone was detected only once. The genes are TRBV5-1 and TRBJ2-1; 7 nucleotides match TRBD1. The V gene end was trimmed by 2 bases and the J gene end by 2 bases; junction bases not matched to a gene: 4. Germline CDR1 reads SGHRS; CDR2 reads YFSETQ. The CDR3 runs to 15 residues. Here the CDR3 DNA reads TGCGCCAGCAGCTTTACAACAGGGGCCTACAATGAGCAGTTCTTC. This codes for CASSFTTGAYNEQFF.

This chain joins TRBV5-1 and TRBJ2-5; 10 positions match TRBD1. From germline, CDR1 is SGHRS and CDR2 YFSETQ. Unmatched junction bases numbered 3, after V lost 0 bases and J lost 1 base. CDR3 size: 16 residues. CDR3 sequence (DNA): TGCGCCAGCAGCTTGGGAGGGACAGGGGCCCAAGAGACCCAGTACTTC. Amino acids: CASSLGGTGAQETQYF. Full variable domain (remainder filled in from reference TRBV5-1 and TRBJ2-5): KAGVTQTPRYLIKTRGQQVTLSCSPISGHRSVSWYQQTPGQGLQFLFEYFSETQRNKGNFPGRFSGRQFSNSRSEMNVSTLELGDSALYLCASSLGGTGAQETQYFGPGTRLLVL.

This clone showed up just once. The rearrangement links TRBV4-1 to TRBJ1-5, with D perhaps TRBD1 (5 bases). The V gene's germline CDR1 is MGHRA and CDR2 YSYEKL. The CDR3 covers 14 residues. Deletions cut 0 bases from V and 4 bases from J, with 7 bases between. The CDR3 DNA reads TGCGCCAGCAGCCAAGAGGAGGGGAATCAGCCCCAGCATTTT. Amino acid sequence: CASSQEEGNQPQHF.

This chain connects TRBV4-1 to TRBJ2-1; 11 bases align to TRBD2. The germline gives CDR1 MGHRA, CDR2 YSYEKL. Losses at the gene ends were 2 bases for V and 3 bases for J; bases not matched to a gene: 6. This CDR3 is built from 17 residues. In nucleotides, the CDR3 is TGCGCCAGCAGCCAAATGATGCTAGCGGGAGGCTACAATGAGCAGTTCTTC. This sequence encodes CASSQMMLAGGYNEQFF.

This sequence joins TRBV6-5 and TRBJ1-4; 9 nucleotides agree with TRBD1. J was trimmed by 7 bases and V by 5 bases; bases with no gene match: 5. The CDR3 contains 14 residues. Germline CDR1 and CDR2: MNHEY and SVGAGI. The CDR3 reads CASSPGQGGEKLFF. In DNA, the CDR3 is TGTGCCAGCAGTCCGGGACAGGGAGGTGAAAAACTGTTTTTT.

This chain uses TRBV3-1 (or the pseudogene TRBV3-2) with TRBJ2-3, with D maybe TRBD1 (5 bases). The CDR3 covers 17 residues. CDR1 LGHDT and CDR2 YNNKEL come from the germline V gene (reference sequence). V was trimmed by 1 base and J by 1 base, leaving 15 bases between them. CDR3 coding DNA: TGTGCCAGCAGCCAAGTTGGCAGGGAAGGGGGCACAGATACGCAGTATTTT. This sequence encodes CASSQVGREGGTDTQYF.

The rearrangement uses TRBV4-1 and TRBJ2-3; TRBD1 matches 10 bases. Germline V gives CDR1 MGHRA, CDR2 YSYEKL. The V gene end was trimmed by 0 bases and the J gene end by 0 bases; junction bases not matched to a gene: 0. The CDR3 extends over 16 amino acids. The CDR3 nucleotides are TGCGCCAGCAGCCAAGAGGGACAGGGGAGCACAGATACGCAGTATTTT. It is translated as CASSQEGQGSTDTQYF.

The CDR3: CASSLGTFWEGSYEQYF. CDR3 DNA: TGTGCCAGCAGCTTAGGGACTTTTTGGGAGGGCTCCTACGAGCAGTACTTC. J is TRBJ2-7 and V is TRBV11-2; TRBD2 agrees at 7 bases. J lost 0 bases, V lost 1 base, and 9 bases had no gene match. Germline CDR1 is SGHAT and CDR2 is FQNNGV. The CDR3 covers 17 residues.

J is TRBJ1-5 and V is TRBV6-2 or TRBV6-3; 7 bases map to TRBD1. Per germline, CDR1 MNHEY and CDR2 SVGEGT. The CDR3 contains 14 residues. The junction had 6 bases not matched to a gene; V was cut back by 4 bases and J by 6 bases. DNA of the CDR3: TGTGCCAGCAGTTGGACAGGACCGAGTCAGCCCCAGCATTTT. Its translation is CASSWTGPSQPQHF.

The chain has TRBV5-5 and TRBJ1-2; possible D gene TRBD1, 5 bases. The CDR3 totals 14 residues. The V end lost 4 bases, the J end lost 3 bases, and 13 bases lay between the germline ends. CDR1 and CDR2 (germline): SGHKS, YYEKEE (reference sequence). CDR3 DNA sequence: TGTGCCAGCAGCCGAGGGACGGAGGACTATGGCTACACCTTC. Protein sequence: CASSRGTEDYGYTF.

The genes are TRBV9 and TRBJ1-6; TRBD1 agrees at 8 bases. The germline V gene has CDR1 SGDLS and CDR2 YYNGEE. The trim removed 3 bases at V and 10 bases at J, leaving 9 bases unmatched. CDR3 size: 15 residues. CDR3 amino acids: CASSAQGQGRSPLHF. For the CDR3, the DNA is TGTGCCAGCAGCGCCCAAGGACAGGGTCGGTCACCCCTCCACTTT.

The J gene is TRBJ1-3, the V gene TRBV7-2; D uncertain. The CDR3 sequence is 17 residues long. Germline values: CDR1 SGHTA, CDR2 FQGNSA. V was clipped by 5 bases and J by 4 bases, with 21 bases between them. In nucleotides, the CDR3 is TGTGCCAGCAGCCGTGGGAGGAGAGGAAAAGGAGGAAACACCATATATTTT. Translated, it gives CASSRGRRGKGGNTIYF.

The chain recombines TRBV9 with TRBJ2-2, with D possibly TRBD1 on 6 matching bases. V was pared by 7 bases and J by 0 bases, with 13 bases between. Germline loops: CDR1 SGDLS, CDR2 YYNGEE. This CDR3 region has 15 residues. The CDR3 nucleotides read TGTGCCAGCGGGGCCGGGACATCGAACACCGGGGAGCTGTTTTTT. Encoded protein: CASGAGTSNTGELFF.